The sequence of this T cell receptor beta chain was determined in a study of T cells after yellow fever vaccination. Across the whole study: Any fraction with a low cell number was prepared using SMART-Seq v4 Ultra Low Input. Findings and limits, study-wide: Weaker, the secondary response peaked sooner, at day 5 versus 15. Detected again after the booster were most primary-vaccination clones, at nearly 97% CD4 and 80% to 90% CD8.

Researchers made TCR cDNA using 5'RACE template switching, and this step added a universal primer site and UMIs. TCRdb itself ran the 5' RACE reads through MiXCR, one entry per CDR3 protein. The sample records a few hundred thousand distinct CDR3 sequences, 5.5% to 8.5% being singletons. Comment on this clonotype: The antigen is not known.

The sequence came from a man younger than 40 who received the YFV17D yellow fever vaccine. Sequencing used CD4+ T cells sorted from PBMCs, obtained on the day of the yellow fever booster vaccination.

In DNA, the CDR3 is TGTGCCAGCAGCAACAGGGGCTACGAGCAGTACTTC. Its protein product is CASSNRGYEQYF. This chain links TRBV6-2 or TRBV6-3 with TRBJ2-7; TRBD1 matches 7 bases. The junction had 2 bases not matched to a gene; V was cut back by 6 bases and J by 3 bases. Germline CDR1 is MNHEY and CDR2 is SVGEGT. This CDR3 spans 12 amino acids.